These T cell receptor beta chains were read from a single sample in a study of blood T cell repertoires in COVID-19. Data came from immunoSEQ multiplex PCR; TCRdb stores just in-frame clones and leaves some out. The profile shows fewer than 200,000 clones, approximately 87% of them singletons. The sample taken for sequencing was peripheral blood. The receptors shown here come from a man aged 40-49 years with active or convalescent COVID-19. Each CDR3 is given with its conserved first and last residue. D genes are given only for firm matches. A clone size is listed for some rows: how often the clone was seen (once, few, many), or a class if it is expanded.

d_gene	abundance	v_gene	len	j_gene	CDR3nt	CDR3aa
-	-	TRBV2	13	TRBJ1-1	TGTGCCAGCCCCCAAACTGGGGCAGGTGAAGCTTTCTTT	CASPQTGAGEAFF
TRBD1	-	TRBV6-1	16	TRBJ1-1	TGTGCCAGCAGTGAACCGGCAGGGGGCTTGAATACTGAAGCTTTCTTT	CASSEPAGGLNTEAFF
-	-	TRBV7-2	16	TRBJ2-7	TGTGCCAGCAGCTTAGGGGGAGACCGATTTCTCAACGAGCAGTACTTC	CASSLGGDRFLNEQYF
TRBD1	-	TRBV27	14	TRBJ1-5	TGTGCCAGCAGCCGCGACAGGGATGACCAGCCCCAGCATTTT	CASSRDRDDQPQHF
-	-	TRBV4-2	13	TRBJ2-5	TGTGCCAGCAGCCAAGAGCTTAGTGAGACCCAGTACTTC	CASSQELSETQYF
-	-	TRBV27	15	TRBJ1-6	TGTGCCAGCAGTTTATCTGCAGGGTGGAATTCACCCCTCCACTTT	CASSLSAGWNSPLHF
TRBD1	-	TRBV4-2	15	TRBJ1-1	TGTGCCAGCAGCCAAGGGACAGGAGGGGACTTTGAAGCTTTCTTT	CASSQGTGGDFEAFF
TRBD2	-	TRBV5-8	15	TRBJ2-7	TGTGCCAGCAGCTTCAGCGGGGCTCTTCGCTACGAGCAGTACTTC	CASSFSGALRYEQYF
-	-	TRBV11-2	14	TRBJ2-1	TGTGCCAGCAGCCCAGATAGGGGATACAATGAGCAGTTCTTC	CASSPDRGYNEQFF
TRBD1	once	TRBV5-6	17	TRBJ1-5	TGTGCCAGCAGCACACGAGAGGTACACGGGACAGCCGGGCCCCAGCATTTT	CASSTREVHGTAGPQHF
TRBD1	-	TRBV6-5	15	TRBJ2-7	TGTGCCAGCAGAGACCGGGACAGGGTAACGTACGAGCAGTACTTC	CASRDRDRVTYEQYF
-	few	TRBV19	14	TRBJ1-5	TGTGCCAGTAGTATAGCGTCCGGGTATCAGCCCCAGCATTTT	CASSIASGYQPQHF
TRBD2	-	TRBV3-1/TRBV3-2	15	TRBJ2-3	TGTGCCAGCAGCCCTCCCGGGACTAGAGTTTTTACGCAGTATTTT	CASSPPGTRVFTQYF
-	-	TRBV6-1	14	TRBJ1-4	TGTGCCAGCAGTTCCAGGGGCCCAAATGAAAAACTGTTTTTT	CASSSRGPNEKLFF
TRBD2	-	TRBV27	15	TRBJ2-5	TGTGCCAGCAGTCCACCTCCGGGACTAGCGGTTCCCGTTTACTTC	CASSPPPGLAVPVYF
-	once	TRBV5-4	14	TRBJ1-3	TGTGCCAGCAGCTTGGGGGACACGGGAAACACCATATATTTT	CASSLGDTGNTIYF
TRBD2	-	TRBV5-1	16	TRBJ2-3	TGCGCCAGCAGCCCAATAGCGGGGGGGAGCACAGATACGCAGTATTTT	CASSPIAGGSTDTQYF
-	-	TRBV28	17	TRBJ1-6	TGTGCCAGCACCACACGGGGGGTGGCAATTAATAATTCACCCCTCCACTTT	CASTTRGVAINNSPLHF
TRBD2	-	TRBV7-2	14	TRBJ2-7	TGTGCCAGCAGCCCTCGACTAGCGGGGCGGGAGCAGTACTTC	CASSPRLAGREQYF
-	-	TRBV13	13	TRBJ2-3	TGTGCCAGCGGGCTCGGTAGCACAGATACGCAGTATTTT	CASGLGSTDTQYF
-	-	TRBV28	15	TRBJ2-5	TGTGCCACCGGGTTCGGCAGGAGACTACAAGAGACCCAGTACTTC	CATGFGRRLQETQYF
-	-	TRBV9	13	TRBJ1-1	TGTGCCAGCAGCGTAGCAACTAACACTGAAGCTTTCTTT	CASSVATNTEAFF
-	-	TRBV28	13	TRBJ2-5	TGTGCCAGCAGTTTAATCGGGAAAGAGACCCAGTACTTC	CASSLIGKETQYF
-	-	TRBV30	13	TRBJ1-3	TGTGCCTGGAGTGTACTCTCTGGAAACACCATATATTTT	CAWSVLSGNTIYF
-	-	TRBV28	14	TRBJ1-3	TGTGCCATTACCGGGGACACCTCTGGAAACACCATATATTTT	CAITGDTSGNTIYF
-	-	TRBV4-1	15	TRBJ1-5	TGCGCCAGCAGCCGAGTTACAGGGCTCAATCAGCCCCAGCATTTT	CASSRVTGLNQPQHF
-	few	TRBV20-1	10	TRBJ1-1	TGCAGTGCCGACCGCGGTGCAGCTTTCTTT	CSADRGAAFF
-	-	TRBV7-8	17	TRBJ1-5	TGTGCCAGCAGCGCCGACCGGGACATCTTTAGCAATCAGCCCCAGCATTTT	CASSADRDIFSNQPQHF
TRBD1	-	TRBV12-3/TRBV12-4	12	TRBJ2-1	TGTGCCAGCAGTCTCAGGGGGAATGAGCAGTTCTTC	CASSLRGNEQFF
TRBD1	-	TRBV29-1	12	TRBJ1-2	TGCAGCGTAAGCGACAGGGACTATGGCTACACCTTC	CSVSDRDYGYTF
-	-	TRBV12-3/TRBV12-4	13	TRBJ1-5	TGTGCCAGCAGTTCACAGAGAGATCAGCCCCAGCATTTT	CASSSQRDQPQHF
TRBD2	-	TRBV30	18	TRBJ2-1	TGTGCCTGGAGTGTACAAGGATTGAGCGGGGGGGCCCGTAATGAGCAGTTCTTC	CAWSVQGLSGGARNEQFF
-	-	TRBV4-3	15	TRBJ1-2	TGCGCCAGCAGCCAGGGGAGACAACGTAATGTTGGCTACACCTTC	CASSQGRQRNVGYTF
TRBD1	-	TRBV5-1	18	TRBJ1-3	TGCGCCAGCAGCTTAGGCCCCTCAGGGGGCCTCTCTGGAAACACCATATATTTT	CASSLGPSGGLSGNTIYF
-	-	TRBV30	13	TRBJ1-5	TGTGCCTGGAGTGGGAGGGAAGGGCAGCCCCAGCATTTT	CAWSGREGQPQHF
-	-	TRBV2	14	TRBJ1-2	TGTGCCAGCAGTGAGGGCCGACAGGCCTATGGCTACACCTTC	CASSEGRQAYGYTF
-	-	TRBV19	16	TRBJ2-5	TGTGCCAGTAGTATAGTGGGGGGTCCCGGTGGAGAGACCCAGTACTTC	CASSIVGGPGGETQYF
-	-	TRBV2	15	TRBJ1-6	TGTGCCAGCAGCGAAATACAGGGAGGGAATTCACCCCTCCACTTT	CASSEIQGGNSPLHF
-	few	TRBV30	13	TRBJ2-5	TGTGCCTGGAGTCGGCCGGGGGTGGAGACCCAGTACTTC	CAWSRPGVETQYF
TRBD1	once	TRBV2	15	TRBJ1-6	TGTGCCAGCAGTGTCGGGACAGGGGGCAATTCACCCCTCCACTTT	CASSVGTGGNSPLHF
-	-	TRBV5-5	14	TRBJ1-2	TGTGCCAGCATCCAGGACCCCACGACAGGTCCCTACACCTTC	CASIQDPTTGPYTF
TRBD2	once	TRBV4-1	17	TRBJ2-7	TGCGCCAGCAGCCAAGAGGGCCTAGCGGGGGGGCGTAACGAGCAGTACTTC	CASSQEGLAGGRNEQYF
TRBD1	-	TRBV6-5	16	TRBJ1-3	TGTGCCAGCAGTTACCGGGACAGTCCCTCTGGAAACACCATATATTTT	CASSYRDSPSGNTIYF
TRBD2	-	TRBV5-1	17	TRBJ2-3	TGCGCCAGCAGCTTGGTGGGACTAGCGGGGGGAGGAGATACGCAGTATTTT	CASSLVGLAGGGDTQYF
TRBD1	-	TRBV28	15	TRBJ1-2	TGTGCCAGCAGTTCCCGGACAGGGCGTAACTATGGCTACACCTTC	CASSSRTGRNYGYTF
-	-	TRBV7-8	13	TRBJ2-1	TGTGCCAGCAGCTTATCGTACGGGAATGAGCAGTTCTTC	CASSLSYGNEQFF
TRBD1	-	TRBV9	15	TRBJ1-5	TGTGCCAGCAGCCAGGGACAGGGGAAAAATCAGCCCCAGCATTTT	CASSQGQGKNQPQHF
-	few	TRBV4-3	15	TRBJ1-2	TGCGCCAGCAGCCAAGATTATTCGGGGGGGTATGGCTACACCTTC	CASSQDYSGGYGYTF